The source of this TCR beta chain is a study of early T cells in non-severe SARS-CoV-2 infection. Study background: Sequenced bulk RNA came from whole blood that was unsorted, and chains were unpaired.

Attached unique molecular identifiers marked individual cDNA molecules. One entry per CDR3 protein results from TCRdb running MiXCR on the 5' RACE reads. The table shows 85,000 to 100,000 distinct CDR3 sequences, with more than 9.5% occurring only once. The CDR3 totals 11 residues. Germline lookup yields CDR1 LGHDT and CDR2 YNNKEL (reference sequence). After removal of 3 bases from V and 10 bases from J, the junction contained 0 bases not matched to a gene. The sequence derives from an adult who was a healthcare worker with PCR-confirmed SARS-CoV-2 infection or an uninfected control (not recorded which). The sample in question was whole blood, obtained at baseline. This rearrangement joins TRBV3-1 to TRBJ1-1, with 9 bases fitting TRBD1. CDR3 nucleotides: TGTGCCAGCAGCCAGACAGGGGGAGCTTTCTTT. Translating it yields CASSQTGGAFF.